A single T cell receptor beta chain is shown here with its context. The J segment lost 3 bases and the V segment lost 2 bases, leaving 1 base of the junction unmatched. The germline V gene encodes CDR1 DFQATT and CDR2 SNEGSKA (reference sequence). This CDR3 is 13 amino acids long. Library construction for TCR beta used iRepertoire HTBI primers and Arm-PCR of CDR3 regions. A single record per CDR3 protein comes from TCRdb applying MiXCR to the multiplex PCR reads. The sample lists 350,000 to 500,000 distinct CDR3 sequences, about a sixth occurring once. The data were taken from a study of regulatory T cells in long-lasting Graves disease. Time point meaning: newly diagnosed GD, antithyroid drugs for less than 3 months. There was RNA extracted from PBMCs, and the TCR library was made from it. The sample also formed part of further work on T cells in Graves' hyperthyroidism and ophthalmopathy. Turning to that study: Patients aged 18 to 65 with hyperthyroidism were newly diagnosed, with duration under 2 months. Ophthalmopathy was separated from stable hyperthyroidism by a 13 V-J model.

Here the sequenced sample was peripheral blood mononuclear cells (PBMCs), taken at new diagnosis, from a patient treated with antithyroid drugs. This chain links TRBV20-1 with TRBJ1-5, with TRBD1 matching over 7 bases. The sequence was collected from a woman under 30 with Graves disease. The CDR3 protein is CSARQGVNQPQHF. In DNA, the CDR3 is TGCAGTGCTAGACAGGGGGTCAATCAGCCCCAGCATTTT.